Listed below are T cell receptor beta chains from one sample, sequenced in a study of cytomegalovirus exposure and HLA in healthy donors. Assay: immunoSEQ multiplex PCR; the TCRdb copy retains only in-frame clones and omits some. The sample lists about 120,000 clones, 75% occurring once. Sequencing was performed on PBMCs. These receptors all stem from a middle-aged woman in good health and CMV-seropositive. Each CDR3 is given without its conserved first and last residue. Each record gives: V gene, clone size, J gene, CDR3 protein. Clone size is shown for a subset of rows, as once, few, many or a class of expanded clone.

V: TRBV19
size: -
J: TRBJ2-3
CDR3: ASSIQARTDTQY

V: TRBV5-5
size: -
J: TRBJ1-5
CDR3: ASSLEGRVRDQPQH

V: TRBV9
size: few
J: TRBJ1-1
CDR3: ASSGGMNEGQGVAEAF

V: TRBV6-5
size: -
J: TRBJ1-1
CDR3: ASSFTPLNTEAF

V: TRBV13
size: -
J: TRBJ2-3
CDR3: ASSRTSGEDTQY

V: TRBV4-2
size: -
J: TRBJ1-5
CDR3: ASSQVGDSNQPQH

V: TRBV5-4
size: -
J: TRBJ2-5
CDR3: ASSSRAQRERETQY

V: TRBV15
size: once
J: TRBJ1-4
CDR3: ATSRARGPVRNEKLF

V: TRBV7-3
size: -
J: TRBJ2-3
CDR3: ASSLFGGGVDTQY

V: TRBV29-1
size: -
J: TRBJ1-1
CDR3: SVENPTRLGTEAF

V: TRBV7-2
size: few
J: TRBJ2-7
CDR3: ASSFTSGGYEQY

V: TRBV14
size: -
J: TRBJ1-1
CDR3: ASSRQENTEAF

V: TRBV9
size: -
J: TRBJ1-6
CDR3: ASSPRDNNSPLH

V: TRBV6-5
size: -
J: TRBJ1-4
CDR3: ASQGGPNEKLF